These T cell receptor beta chains were read from a single sample in a study of Graves' ophthalmopathy and Graves' hyperthyroidism. TCRdb reprocessed the multiplex PCR reads with MiXCR, giving one entry per CDR3 protein. Among some 750,000 distinct CDR3 sequences listed, roughly 40% were seen once. The sequenced sample consisted of peripheral blood. The receptors shown here come from an adult man with Graves' ophthalmopathy. Both conserved end residues are part of each CDR3. The order of the fields is CDR3 DNA, CDR3 protein, clone size, J gene, D gene, CDR3 length, V gene. A D gene is named only where the DNA matches it firmly. Clone size is not always given. Where it is, it says once, few, many or a class for expanded clones.

TGTGCCACCAACCCGAAATTACCAGGCGGTCATCAGCCCCAGCATTTT | CATNPKLPGGHQPQHF | many | TRBJ1-5 | NA | 16 | TRBV24-1
TGCGCCAGCAGCTTGGCGTCTAGCGGGAAACCAATGCGGAATGAGCAGTTCTTC | CASSLASSGKPMRNEQFF | NA | TRBJ2-1 | TRBD2 | 18 | TRBV5-1
TGTGCCAGCAGCCCGGACAGGGGTGGGACCGGGGAGCTGTTTTTT | CASSPDRGGTGELFF | many | TRBJ2-2 | TRBD1 | 15 | TRBV7-6
TGTGCCAGTAGCGCGAGGGGCTCTGGGGCCAACGTCCTGACTTTC | CASSARGSGANVLTF | many | TRBJ2-6 | NA | 15 | TRBV9
TGCGCCAGCAGTGAGTCTGAGCGTTCACCCCTCCACTTT | CASSESERSPLHF | NA | TRBJ1-6 | NA | 13 | TRBV10-2
TGTGCCAGCACACGGGGGAGGAACACTGAAGCTTTCTTT | CASTRGRNTEAFF | many | TRBJ1-1 | NA | 13 | TRBV6-5
TGCGCCAGCAGTTCCGGGGCTGCCAACGAGCAGTACTTC | CASSSGAANEQYF | many | TRBJ2-7 | NA | 13 | TRBV5-1
TGTGCCAGCAGCGTAGACGCGGGATCTCCCCTAAAGTACTTC | CASSVDAGSPLKYF | NA | TRBJ2-7 | NA | 14 | TRBV9
TGTGCTAGCAATCATGAGGGGTCATTCACTACCCTCCACTTT | CASNHEGSFTTLHF | NA | TRBJ1-6 | NA | 14 | TRBV7-6
TGTGCCAGCTCACCTACGGACCTAACCCGGGAGACCCAGTACTTC | CASSPTDLTRETQYF | many | TRBJ2-5 | NA | 15 | TRBV7-9
TGTGCCAGCAGCATGACACTGAATTCACCCCTCCACTTT | CASSMTLNSPLHF | many | TRBJ1-6 | NA | 13 | TRBV7-3
TGTGCCAGCAGTTTCCCCCCCCGACACACTGAAGCTTTCTTT | CASSFPPRHTEAFF | few | TRBJ1-1 | NA | 14 | TRBV2
TGCAGTGCTAGAGATCCCTACGGTCTAGCCTACGAGCAGTACTTC | CSARDPYGLAYEQYF | few | TRBJ2-7 | NA | 15 | TRBV20-1
TGCAGTGGGGGGCATGTCCCCTACGAGCAGTACTTC | CSGGHVPYEQYF | NA | TRBJ2-7 | NA | 12 | TRBV20-1
TGTGCCAGCAGCTTCTACGAGCAGTACTTC | CASSFYEQYF | many | TRBJ2-7 | NA | 10 | TRBV25-1
TGCGCCAGCAGCCGAACCCTTGGGGCAGGGCGAGGAAAACTGTTTTTT | CASSRTLGAGRGKLFF | few | TRBJ1-4 | NA | 16 | TRBV7-9
TGTGCCAGCAGACCCCCGCGACAGGGACCCACCGGGGAGCTGTTTTTT | CASRPPRQGPTGELFF | NA | TRBJ2-2 | TRBD1 | 16 | TRBV11-2
TGTGCCAGCAGATGCGGGTCCTATGGCTACACCTTC | CASRCGSYGYTF | NA | TRBJ1-2 | NA | 12 | TRBV6-6
TGTGCCAGCAGCTTAGGAGGGGGCGACGGACCCCTCCACTTT | CASSLGGGDGPLHF | NA | TRBJ1-6 | TRBD1 | 14 | TRBV11-2
TGTGCCAGCAGCTTAGGGACAGGAGAGAACACTGAAGCTTTCTTT | CASSLGTGENTEAFF | many | TRBJ1-1 | TRBD1 | 15 | TRBV11-2
TGCGCCAGCAGCTTCAACAGGGGTAGCGGTTCACCCCTCCACTTT | CASSFNRGSGSPLHF | many | TRBJ1-6 | TRBD1 | 15 | TRBV5-1
TGTGCCAGCAGTTACGACCACAGGGGGCTCGGCTACGAGCAGTACTTC | CASSYDHRGLGYEQYF | NA | TRBJ2-7 | TRBD1 | 16 | TRBV6-5
TGTGCCAGCAGTGCCGGGACACCTGGAAACACCATATATTTT | CASSAGTPGNTIYF | few | TRBJ1-3 | NA | 14 | TRBV7-8
TGTGCCTCTGCGACGGCGATGAACACCGAAGCTTTCTTT | CASATAMNTEAFF | NA | TRBJ1-1 | NA | 13 | TRBV10-3
TGTGCCAGCAGCTTAAGTTTCGGTCAGCCCCAGCATTTT | CASSLSFGQPQHF | many | TRBJ1-5 | NA | 13 | TRBV7-9
TGTGCCAGCAGTAGGGACAGGGTTGGAAAACTGTTTTTT | CASSRDRVGKLFF | NA | TRBJ1-4 | TRBD1 | 13 | TRBV7-2